This TCR beta chain is drawn from a study of cytomegalovirus exposure and HLA in healthy donors. With 5 bases clipped from V and 4 bases from J, the junction kept 8 bases outside the gene matches. The CDR3 runs to 15 residues. Germline V gene sequence: CDR1 SGHTA, CDR2 FQGNSA. PCR primers comprised 60 Vbeta and 13 Jbeta primers. The data were produced by immunoSEQ multiplex PCR, yet TCRdb's version contains in-frame clones alone and is incomplete. The sample lists more than 90,000 clones, around 83% occurring once. The chain uses TRBV7-2 and TRBJ1-2; 9 bases agree with TRBD1. Sequenced sample: PBMCs. This TCR was sampled from a man aged 30 to 39 in good health and CMV-seronegative. CDR3 nucleotides: TGTGCCAGCAGCCCTACAGGGGGCAGCGGCTATGGCTACACCTTC. This sequence encodes CASSPTGGSGYGYTF.